This TCR beta chain is from a study of T cell responses to AZD1222 COVID-19 vaccine. Using immunoSEQ multiplex PCR, the repertoire was profiled, and TCRdb retains in-frame clones only, with some absent. The sample holds fewer than 100,000 clones, around 90% seen once. Trimming cost V 5 bases and J 3 bases; bases outside gene matches: 6. Germline V gene lookup returns CDR1 WSHSY and CDR2 SAAADI. This CDR3 spans 14 amino acids. The receptor was isolated from an adult who received the AZD1222 COVID-19 vaccine. Source: peripheral blood, taken 28 days after the second AZD1222 dose. The genes are TRBV10-2 and TRBJ2-7, with 8 bases that match TRBD1. The CDR3 coding sequence is TGCGCCAGCAGTAAAGACAGGGGAGGCTACGAGCAGTACTTC. It translates to CASSKDRGGYEQYF.